Below, 19 T cell receptor beta chains from the same sample are listed, as sequenced in a study of T cells in Graves' hyperthyroidism and ophthalmopathy. TCR beta CDR3 sequences were amplified from RNA transcripts. TCR CDR3 regions were first amplified by RT-PCR with HTBI primers. One entry per CDR3 protein, called by TCRdb with MiXCR from the multiplex PCR reads. The data contain about 640,000 distinct CDR3 sequences, over 40% of them singletons. The sample consisted of peripheral blood or thyroid tissue (not recorded which). These TCRs come from an adult man with Graves' disease, either hyperthyroidism or ophthalmopathy (not recorded which).

In its sample, this clonotype was seen many times. This sequence joins TRBV7-9 and TRBJ2-5; D may be TRBD2 (5 bases). This CDR3 is built from 13 residues. Trimming removed 1 base at V and 5 bases at J, with 8 bases between. Germline lookup yields CDR1 SEHNR and CDR2 FQNEAQ (reference sequence). CDR3 region: CASSLGGGETQYF. The DNA of the CDR3 is TGTGCCAGCAGCTTAGGTGGCGGGGAGACCCAGTACTTC.

In this sample, this clonotype turned up many times. This chain uses TRBV12-3 or TRBV12-4 with TRBJ2-7; the D gene is possibly TRBD1 (6 bases). Trimming cost V 4 bases and J 6 bases, with 13 bases left between them. The CDR3 sequence is 13 residues long. The CDR3 reads CASSSTGHSEQYF. In nucleotides, the CDR3 is TGTGCCAGCAGTTCCACGGGACACTCCGAGCAGTACTTC.

The chain uses TRBV24-1 and TRBJ1-1; D ambiguous. V lost 4 bases and J 6 bases, leaving 14 bases between the germline ends. This CDR3 is 14 amino acids long. CDR1 and CDR2 from the germline V gene are KGHDR and SFDVKD. CDR3 loop: CATSDPRLGAEAFF. DNA for the CDR3: TGTGCCACCAGTGACCCCCGCCTTGGGGCTGAAGCTTTCTTT.

This clonotype was counted a few times. V gene TRBV6-4 combines with J gene TRBJ2-5; TRBD1 is a possible D gene (6 bases). CDR3 size: 14 residues. The V gene lost 0 bases and the J gene lost 1 base, with 6 bases spanning the gap. Germline CDR1 is MRHNA and CDR2 is SNTAGT. The CDR3 DNA follows: TGTGCCAGCAGTGACTCCAGGGGCCAAGAGACCCAGTACTTC. Protein sequence: CASSDSRGQETQYF.

This clonotype was detected many times. The DNA of the CDR3 is TGTGCCAGCACCTCCGACTCCGAAACTGAAGCTTTCTTT. The encoded protein is CASTSDSETEAFF. The chain has TRBV7-8 and TRBJ1-1; D is unresolved. The CDR3 sequence is 13 residues long. Germline values: CDR1 SGHVS, CDR2 FQNEAQ. V lost 7 bases and J 5 bases, leaving 14 bases between the germline ends.

The chain combines TRBV12-3 or TRBV12-4 with TRBJ2-7; the D call may be TRBD1 or TRBD2 (5 bases each). The CDR3 has 15 amino acids. Trimming removed 6 bases at V and 6 bases at J, with 21 bases between. CDR3 amino acids: CASSLSGTEWSEQYF. The CDR3 region has the DNA TGTGCCAGCAGCCTCTCCGGGACGGAGTGGAGCGAGCAGTACTTC.

This clonotype has at least ten counts. The V gene is TRBV9, the J gene TRBJ1-6; D ambiguous. V lost 0 bases and J 10 bases, leaving 14 bases between the germline ends. In germline, CDR1 is SGDLS, CDR2 YYNGEE. This CDR3 has 15 residues. This CDR3 is CASSVDPRLNSPLHF. CDR3 DNA: TGTGCCAGCAGCGTAGACCCCAGGCTGAACTCACCCCTCCACTTT. Filled out from reference TRBV9 and TRBJ1-6, the complete variable domain reads DSGVTQTPKHLITATGQRVTLRCSPRSGDLSVYWYQQSLDQGLQFLIQYYNGEERAKGNILERFSAQQFPDLHSELNLSSLELGDSALYFCASSVDPRLNSPLHFGNGTRLTVT.

The chain carries TRBV7-2 and TRBJ2-7; tentatively, D is TRBD1 (5 bases). Germline V gene sequence: CDR1 SGHTA, CDR2 FQGNSA. The CDR3 totals 15 residues. The V gene lost 5 bases and the J gene lost 3 bases, with 17 bases spanning the gap. CDR3 DNA: TGTGCCAGCAGCCAAGTAAACAGGCCAAACTACGAGCAGTACTTC. This gives the protein CASSQVNRPNYEQYF.

The V call is TRBV19, the J call TRBJ1-1; TRBD1 aligns across 9 bases. Germline CDR1 LNHDA, CDR2 SQIVND (reference sequence). The CDR3 length is 16 residues. V gave up 4 bases and J gave up 0 bases; unmatched junction bases: 6. The chain's CDR3 is CASSTGQGFLNTEAFF. In DNA, the CDR3 is TGTGCCAGTAGTACTGGACAGGGGTTTTTGAACACTGAAGCTTTCTTT.

In the case of this clonotype: Sequence at one end of the junction differs from germline and may be a read error. The gene calls are TRBV6-5 and TRBJ1-1; D remains ambiguous. The CDR3 spans 16 residues. Germline V gene lookup returns CDR1 MNHEY and CDR2 SVGAGI. The CDR3 is CASSHSGGGENTEAFF. The CDR3 region has the DNA TGTGCCAGCAGTCACTCAGGTGGCGGGGAGAACACTGAAGCTTTCTTT.

Points on this clonotype: Since a much larger clone is just one base distant, this may be a read error. The chain combines TRBV2 with TRBJ1-4; D is undetermined. Germline lookup yields CDR1 SNHLY and CDR2 FYNNEI. The CDR3 runs to 11 residues. The CDR3 loop reads CASETGEKPFF. In nucleotides, the CDR3 is TGTGCCAGCGAGACCGGTGAAAAACCGTTTTTT.

The V and J genes are TRBV10-3 and TRBJ1-2; D gene ambiguous. The CDR3 has 13 residues. Germline values: CDR1 ENHRY, CDR2 SYGVKD. V gave up 6 bases and J gave up 6 bases, with 14 bases separating them. The DNA of the CDR3 is TGTGCCATCAGCCCGGCGGAGGGAAATGGCTACACCTTC. This encodes CAISPAEGNGYTF.

This clonotype was seen more than once but under ten times. The chain recombines TRBV10-3 with TRBJ1-2, with 9 bases matching TRBD1. The germline CDR1 and CDR2 sequences are ENHRY and SYGVKD. The CDR3 is 12 amino acids. J gave up 7 bases and V 11 bases, and 8 bases lay outside the gene matches. The CDR3: CAVRDRVSGYTF. In DNA form, the CDR3 reads TGTGCCGTCCGGGACAGGGTTTCTGGCTACACCTTC.

V usage is TRBV7-3 and J usage is TRBJ1-6, with 7 bases identical to TRBD1. The CDR3 loop spans 17 amino acids. Trimming removed 2 bases from V and 0 bases from J; junction bases left unmatched: 4. Germline loops: CDR1 SGHTA, CDR2 FQGTGA. The CDR3 sequence is CASSLGTVSSYNSPLHF. The DNA of the CDR3 is TGTGCCAGCAGCTTAGGGACAGTGAGCTCCTATAATTCACCCCTCCACTTT.

V gene TRBV7-9 combines with J gene TRBJ1-1; D possibly corresponds to TRBD1 (5 bases). V was pared by 0 bases and J by 9 bases, with 11 bases between. The CDR3 loop spans 13 amino acids. Looked up from germline, CDR1 is SEHNR and CDR2 is FQNEAQ (reference sequence). CDR3 sequence (DNA): TGTGCCAGCAGCTTAGCGGGGGGTGCTAAAGCTTTCTTT. It translates to CASSLAGGAKAFF.

This clonotype was detected once. V and J are TRBV10-3 and TRBJ1-2; TRBD1 aligns across 9 bases. Germline V gene data show CDR1 as ENHRY and CDR2 as SYGVKD. With V trimmed by 3 bases and J by 4 bases, 12 bases remained unmatched. This CDR3 comprises 17 residues. CDR3 DNA sequence: TGTGCCATCAGTGACGTAGGACAGGGGCCAGGGGGCTATGGCTACACCTTC. It codes for CAISDVGQGPGGYGYTF.

The chain recombines TRBV2 with TRBJ1-2, with 7 nucleotides matching TRBD1. This CDR3 comprises 15 residues. Germline V gene sequence: CDR1 SNHLY, CDR2 FYNNEI. Trimming took 5 bases from V and 4 from J; bases not matched to a gene: 10. The CDR3 DNA is TGTGCCAGCAGTTTAGGGGGACAGCTAATCTATGGCTACACCTTC. Its translation: CASSLGGQLIYGYTF.

CDR3 in amino acids: CASSPSRGTYEQYF. The CDR3 bases are TGTGCCAGCAGCCCCTCCCGGGGCACCTACGAGCAGTACTTC. This chain uses TRBV11-2 with TRBJ2-7; the D gene could be TRBD1 or TRBD2 (5 bases each). V gave up 5 bases and J gave up 2 bases, with 13 bases separating them. The germline V gene has CDR1 SGHAT and CDR2 FQNNGV. This CDR3 has 14 residues.

V gene TRBV20-1 combines with J gene TRBJ1-1; D might be TRBD1 (6 bases). The CDR3 loop spans 12 amino acids. With 6 bases removed from V and 6 bases from J, the gap between germline ends came to 14 bases. Germline V gives CDR1 DFQATT, CDR2 SNEGSKA (reference sequence). The CDR3 sequence is CSASTGLAEAFF. CDR3 nucleotides: TGCAGTGCGAGTACAGGGCTGGCTGAAGCTTTCTTT.